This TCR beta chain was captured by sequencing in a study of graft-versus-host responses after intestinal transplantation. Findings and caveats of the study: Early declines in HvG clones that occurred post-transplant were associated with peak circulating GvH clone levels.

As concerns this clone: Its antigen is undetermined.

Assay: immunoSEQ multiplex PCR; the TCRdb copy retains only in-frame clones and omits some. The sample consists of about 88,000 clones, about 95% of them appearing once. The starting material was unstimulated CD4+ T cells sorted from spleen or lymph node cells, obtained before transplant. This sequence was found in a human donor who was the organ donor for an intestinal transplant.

The CDR3 DNA reads TGTGCCAGCAGCCTAGACAGGGGATCCTATGGCTACACCTTC. This encodes CASSLDRGSYGYTF. The chain uses TRBV14 and TRBJ1-2; 8 nucleotides match TRBD1. This CDR3 is built from 14 residues. Losses at the gene ends were 4 bases for V and 4 bases for J; bases not matched to a gene: 5. Looked up from germline, CDR1 is SGHDN and CDR2 is FVKESK.